Below are 30 T cell receptor beta chains sequenced from a single sample in a study of Graves' ophthalmopathy and Graves' hyperthyroidism. Investigators amplified TCR beta CDR3 regions from RNA transcripts. First-round RT-PCR employed HTBI primers, with a second-round multiplex PCR after it. TCRdb ran MiXCR on the multiplex PCR reads and lists one entry per CDR3 protein. The table has about 39,000 distinct CDR3 sequences, approximately 50% seen once; the top ten hold approximately 27%. Specimen: peripheral blood. The receptors here all came from an adult woman with stable Graves' hyperthyroidism.

As for this clonotype: A much larger clone differs from this one at a single base, so this may be a read error. The J gene is TRBJ1-1, the V gene TRBV30; the D gene is possibly TRBD1 (5 bases). Germline-derived CDR1 and CDR2 are GTSNPN and SVGIG (reference sequence). This CDR3 is built from 13 residues. The CDR3 DNA reads TGTGCCTGGAGTGCGACTGCGGGGACTGCAGCTTTCTTT. Protein sequence: CAWSATAGTAAFF.

Comment on this clonotype: Because it lacks the conserved phenylalanine or tryptophan at the end, this CDR3 is likely a read error. The genes are TRBV20-1 and TRBJ2-7; D uncertain. V lost 0 bases and J 10 bases, leaving 25 bases between the germline ends. The CDR3 sequence is 16 residues long. The germline V gene has CDR1 DFQATT and CDR2 SNEGSKA (reference sequence). The CDR3 nucleotides are TGCAGTGCTAGAGATCTGCAAAGGCTTTCCTCCTATGAACAGTACCTC. It translates to CSARDLQRLSSYEQYL.

This clonotype was seen many times. The rearrangement joins TRBV5-1 to TRBJ1-4; 8 nucleotides agree with TRBD1. Trimming cost V 3 bases and J 5 bases; bases outside gene matches: 9. This CDR3 comprises 16 residues. The V gene's germline CDR1 is SGHRS and CDR2 YFSETQ. Here the CDR3 reads CASSSYPGTGNEKLFF. As DNA, the CDR3 is TGCGCCAGCAGCTCGTATCCCGGGACAGGAAATGAAAAACTGTTTTTT. Filled out from reference TRBV5-1 and TRBJ1-4, the complete variable domain reads KAGVTQTPRYLIKTRGQQVTLSCSPISGHRSVSWYQQTPGQGLQFLFEYFSETQRNKGNFPGRFSGRQFSNSRSEMNVSTLELGDSALYLCASSSYPGTGNEKLFFGSGTQLSVL.

This sequence joins TRBV7-9 and TRBJ1-5; 8 bases align to TRBD1. This CDR3 is 15 amino acids long. Germline V CDR1 and CDR2: SEHNR, FQNEAQ (reference sequence). The V gene end was trimmed by 5 bases and the J gene end by 0 bases; junction bases not matched to a gene: 3. CDR3 protein: CASSPGQGSNQPQHF. The CDR3, as DNA: TGTGCCAGCAGCCCAGGACAGGGTAGCAATCAGCCCCAGCATTTT.

This chain connects TRBV7-9 to TRBJ1-2; D unresolved. The CDR3 runs to 17 residues. Germline V gene data show CDR1 as SEHNR and CDR2 as FQNEAQ (reference sequence). V lost 2 bases to trimming and J lost 1 base, with 17 bases between them. The CDR3 here is CASSLSVRQTHNYGYTF. The CDR3 nucleotides are TGTGCCAGCAGCTTATCGGTACGGCAGACTCATAACTATGGCTACACCTTC.

This clonotype occurred many times. V is TRBV10-3 and J is TRBJ2-7; 7 nucleotides align to TRBD1. Germline CDR1 reads ENHRY; CDR2 reads SYGVKD. V lost 2 bases to trimming and J lost 3 bases; unmatched junction nucleotides: 4. The CDR3 totals 14 residues. The CDR3 is CAISERDSNYEQYF. DNA of the CDR3: TGTGCCATCAGTGAGCGGGACAGCAACTACGAGCAGTACTTC.

This clonotype was counted a few times. CDR3 DNA sequence: TGCAGCGACGGGGCCCAACTGAACACTGAAGCTTTCTTT. It yields the protein CSDGAQLNTEAFF. The rearrangement joins TRBV29-1 to TRBJ1-1, with TRBD1 as a possible D gene (5 bases). V was trimmed by 7 bases and J by 0 bases, leaving 12 bases between them. In germline, CDR1 is SQVTM, CDR2 ANQGSEA. This CDR3 spans 13 amino acids.

This rearrangement joins TRBV30 to TRBJ1-5, with a tentative D call TRBD1 (5 bases). This CDR3 has 17 residues. Trimming took 0 bases from V and 6 from J, leaving 21 bases between them. CDR1 is GTSNPN and CDR2 is SVGIG in the germline V gene (reference sequence). Here the CDR3 DNA reads TGTGCCTGGAGTGTTTCCTCAGGGACCTGGAGCGGTCAGCCCCAGCATTTT. It encodes CAWSVSSGTWSGQPQHF.

This clonotype was seen repeatedly, ten times or more. The V and J genes are TRBV2 and TRBJ1-1; TRBD1 aligns across 12 bases. Germline V CDR1 and CDR2: SNHLY, FYNNEI. V lost 6 bases to trimming and J lost 1 base; unmatched junction nucleotides: 9. The CDR3 covers 17 residues. The CDR3 is CASRGDRGRLTNTEAFF. CDR3 nucleotide sequence: TGTGCCAGCAGGGGGGACAGGGGGCGGTTGACGAACACTGAAGCTTTCTTT.

The genes are TRBV28 and TRBJ2-7; 10 bases are shared with TRBD2. Germline V gene lookup returns CDR1 MDHEN and CDR2 SYDVKM. Trimming at V came to 3 bases and at J to 6 bases, leaving 2 bases not matched to a gene. This CDR3 is built from 13 residues. Here the CDR3 DNA reads TGTGCCAGCAGTTTCGCTAGCGGGAGCGAGCAGTACTTC. Translated, it gives CASSFASGSEQYF. Filled out from reference TRBV28 and TRBJ2-7, the complete variable domain reads DVKVTQSSRYLVKRTGEKVFLECVQDMDHENMFWYRQDPGLGLRLIYFSYDVKMKEKGDIPEGYSVSREKKERFSLILESASTNQTSMYLCASSFASGSEQYFGPGTRLTVT.

The CDR3 is CASGGGTDHGYEQYF. CDR3 bases: TGTGCCAGCGGGGGGGGGACAGATCATGGCTACGAGCAGTACTTC. The chain recombines TRBV2 with TRBJ2-7; D is perhaps TRBD1 or TRBD2 (7 bases each). The CDR3 contains 15 residues. CDR1 and CDR2 from the germline V gene are SNHLY and FYNNEI. The V gene lost 8 bases and the J gene lost 3 bases, with 20 bases spanning the gap. Full variable domain (outside the CDR3, taken from reference TRBV2 and TRBJ2-7): EPEVTQTPSHQVTQMGQEVILRCVPISNHLYFYWYRQILGQKVEFLVSFYNNEISEKSEIFDDQFSVERPDGSNFTLKIRSTKLEDSAMYFCASGGGTDHGYEQYFGPGTRLTVT.

This clonotype occurred many times. The V call is TRBV6-6, the J call TRBJ1-5, with TRBD1 matching 8 bases. The germline V gene encodes CDR1 MNHNY and CDR2 SVGAGI (reference sequence). V was pared by 6 bases and J by 11 bases, with 9 bases of the junction left unmatched. The CDR3 has 13 amino acids. CDR3 coding DNA: TGTGCCAGCAGGCGGGACAGGCCGGGGTCCCAGCATTTT. Translated: CASRRDRPGSQHF.

This chain uses TRBV20-1 with TRBJ1-1, with a possible D match to TRBD1 (5 bases). The CDR3 is 11 amino acids. Trimming shortened V by 6 bases and J by 5 bases, and 10 bases separated the two germline ends. Looked up from germline, CDR1 is DFQATT and CDR2 is SNEGSKA (reference sequence). The CDR3 DNA follows: TGCAGTGCCGGGAGACAGACTGAAGCTTTCTTT. This translates into CSAGRQTEAFF.

This clonotype is medium-sized within its sample. V usage is TRBV7-6 and J usage is TRBJ2-7; weak D call: TRBD1 (7 bases). Germline CDR1 is SGHVS and CDR2 is FNYEAQ. V was trimmed by 4 bases and J by 2 bases, leaving 18 bases between them. The CDR3 contains 16 residues. The CDR3 loop is CASSSVRGTDTYEQYF. The CDR3 DNA sequence: TGTGCCAGCAGCTCGGTTCGCGGGACAGACACCTACGAGCAGTACTTC.

This clonotype was counted ten times or more. The chain has TRBV20-1 and TRBJ2-3; 9 bases agree with TRBD1. This CDR3 contains 15 residues. Germline values: CDR1 DFQATT, CDR2 SNEGSKA (reference sequence). Germline trimming cut 6 bases from V and 8 bases from J; bases unmatched to any gene: 15. For the CDR3, the DNA is TGCAGTGCGACTGACAGGGGGTACGCAGCAGGTACGCAGTATTTT. Residues: CSATDRGYAAGTQYF.

This clonotype was observed once. V gene TRBV20-1 combines with J gene TRBJ2-5; 12 bases fit TRBD2. Germline assignment: CDR1 DFQATT and CDR2 SNEGSKA (reference sequence). The J segment lost 5 bases and the V segment lost 2 bases, leaving 3 bases of the junction unmatched. The CDR3 covers 14 residues. The CDR3 DNA sequence: TGCAGTGCTAGACGGCTAGCGGGAGGGGAGACCCAGTACTTC. Translation gives CSARRLAGGETQYF.

This clonotype was detected many times. This chain joins TRBV12-3 or TRBV12-4 and TRBJ1-1; no firm D call. The CDR3 loop spans 11 amino acids. V lost 3 bases, J lost 7 bases, and 6 bases lay in between. The CDR3 loop is CASSFDLEAFF. In DNA form, the CDR3 reads TGTGCCAGCAGTTTTGACCTTGAAGCTTTCTTT.

This clonotype appeared a single time. The chain is built from TRBV20-1 and TRBJ1-2; 7 bases map to TRBD1. V shed 6 bases, J shed 4 bases, and the junction held 14 bases outside the gene matches. CDR1 and CDR2 from the germline V gene are DFQATT and SNEGSKA (reference sequence). The CDR3 runs to 15 residues. CDR3: CSAPNTDRFLYGYTF. CDR3 nucleotide sequence: TGCAGTGCCCCCAACACGGACAGGTTCCTCTATGGCTACACCTTC.

In this sample, this clonotype turned up once. This may stem from a read error, because a much larger clone lies one nucleotide away. V usage is TRBV20-1 and J usage is TRBJ2-5; TRBD1 matches 8 bases. The CDR3 is made up of 10 amino acids. Unmatched junction bases numbered 3, after V lost 3 bases and J lost 12 bases. Germline assignment: CDR1 DFQATT and CDR2 SNEGSKA (reference sequence). This CDR3 is CSARRGQEYF. The CDR3 DNA reads TGCAGTGCTAGGCGGGGACAGGAGTACTTC.

This clonotype has at least ten counts. The V call is TRBV14, the J call TRBJ2-7; D might be TRBD1 (5 bases). V lost 5 bases and J 3 bases, leaving 11 bases between the germline ends. The CDR3 runs 13 residues. The germline CDR1 and CDR2 sequences are SGHDN and FVKESK. The CDR3, as DNA: TGTGCCAGCAGCTGGGGCTATTTCTACGAGCAGTACTTC. This sequence encodes CASSWGYFYEQYF.

The V and J genes are TRBV9 and TRBJ1-2; 12 positions match TRBD1. The germline V gene has CDR1 SGDLS and CDR2 YYNGEE. The CDR3 totals 15 residues. The trim removed 4 bases at V and 7 bases at J, leaving 8 bases unmatched. The CDR3 here is CASSPGTGGAGGYTF. The CDR3 DNA is TGTGCCAGCAGCCCCGGGACAGGGGGCGCGGGTGGCTACACCTTC.

There are a few counts of this clonotype. V usage is TRBV7-9 and J usage is TRBJ1-1, with 7 bases that match TRBD1. Per the germline V gene, CDR1 is SEHNR and CDR2 is FQNEAQ (reference sequence). Unmatched junction bases numbered 3, after V lost 2 bases and J lost 6 bases. The CDR3 covers 13 residues. CDR3: CASSLFTGAEAFF. DNA of the CDR3: TGTGCCAGCAGCTTATTTACAGGGGCTGAAGCTTTCTTT. Supplemented by reference TRBV7-9 and TRBJ1-1, the full variable domain reads DTGVSQNPRHKITKRGQNVTFRCDPISEHNRLYWYRQTLGQGPEFLTYFQNEAQLEKSRLLSDRFSAERPKGSFSTLEIQRTEQGDSAMYLCASSLFTGAEAFFGQGTRLTVV.

The chain couples TRBV25-1 to TRBJ1-1; 8 nucleotides align to TRBD1. CDR1 MGHDK and CDR2 SYGVNS come from the germline V gene. This CDR3 spans 14 amino acids. Losses at the gene ends were 4 bases for V and 6 bases for J; bases not matched to a gene: 7. CDR3 sequence: CASSAPDRVAEAFF. As DNA, the CDR3 is TGTGCCAGCAGTGCCCCGGACAGGGTTGCTGAAGCTTTCTTT.

This chain uses TRBV7-9 with TRBJ2-7; 15 bases are shared with TRBD2. This CDR3 is built from 16 residues. The V gene end was trimmed by 5 bases and the J gene end by 2 bases; junction bases not matched to a gene: 4. Germline V gene sequence: CDR1 SEHNR, CDR2 FQNEAQ (reference sequence). CDR3 sequence: CASSPRTSGRAYEQYF. As DNA, the CDR3 is TGTGCCAGCAGCCCCAGGACTAGCGGGAGGGCCTACGAGCAGTACTTC.

The chain has TRBV7-6 and TRBJ2-7, with 7 bases lining up with TRBD1. Looked up from germline, CDR1 is SGHVS and CDR2 is FNYEAQ. The J segment lost 5 bases and the V segment lost 3 bases, leaving 10 bases of the junction unmatched. This CDR3 contains 15 residues. The CDR3 here is CASSFDYRGRDEQYF. DNA for the CDR3: TGTGCCAGCAGCTTCGATTACAGGGGTAGGGACGAGCAGTACTTC.

This clonotype showed up many times. The rearrangement links TRBV2 to TRBJ1-5, with a possible D match to TRBD1 (5 bases). Trimming took off 1 base at V and 0 bases at J, with 10 bases between the two ends. Germline CDR1 SNHLY, CDR2 FYNNEI. The CDR3 has 16 amino acids. The DNA for the CDR3 is TGTGCCAGCAGTGAAGGAGACAGTTATAGCAATCAGCCCCAGCATTTT. Translation gives CASSEGDSYSNQPQHF.

This clonotype came up many times. V and J are TRBV11-2 and TRBJ1-2, with 9 positions matching TRBD1. CDR3 length: 16 amino acids. The germline V gene has CDR1 SGHAT and CDR2 FQNNGV. V shed 0 bases and J 3 bases; nucleotides not matched to a gene: 5. CDR3 loop: CASSLDRRTGDYGYTF. CDR3 sequence (DNA): TGTGCCAGCAGCTTAGATCGTAGGACAGGGGACTATGGCTACACCTTC.

The chain employs TRBV9 and TRBJ2-7; TRBD1 agrees at 9 bases. CDR1 SGDLS and CDR2 YYNGEE come from the germline V gene. V lost 4 bases, J lost 0 bases, and 5 bases stayed unmatched. The CDR3 totals 15 residues. This chain's CDR3 is CASSPGTGISYEQYF. Here the CDR3 DNA reads TGTGCCAGCAGCCCCGGGACAGGGATCTCCTACGAGCAGTACTTC.

Sample share makes this clonotype medium-sized. The V gene is TRBV10-3, the J gene TRBJ1-1; 7 nucleotides align to TRBD1. CDR3 size: 17 residues. J was trimmed by 6 bases and V by 3 bases; bases with no gene match: 16. Germline V CDR1 and CDR2: ENHRY, SYGVKD. The CDR3 bases are TGTGCCATCAGTGATTCGGGGAAGGGGGCCCGAAGCGCTGAAGCTTTCTTT. It encodes CAISDSGKGARSAEAFF.

In this sample, this clonotype turned up many times. The chain couples TRBV30 to TRBJ1-1; 9 bases line up with TRBD1. The CDR3 is made up of 13 amino acids. Germline assignment: CDR1 GTSNPN and CDR2 SVGIG (reference sequence). J lost 6 bases, V lost 3 bases, and 5 bases had no gene match. This CDR3 reads CAWRGTGFSEAFF. CDR3 DNA: TGTGCCTGGAGAGGGACAGGGTTTTCTGAAGCTTTCTTT. The variable domain in full, with the rest retrieved from reference TRBV30 and TRBJ1-1, is SQTIHQWPATLVQPVGSPLSLECTVEGTSNPNLYWYRQAAGRGLQLLFYSVGIGQISSEVPQNLSASRPQDRQFILSSKKLLLSDSGFYLCAWRGTGFSEAFFGQGTRLTVV.